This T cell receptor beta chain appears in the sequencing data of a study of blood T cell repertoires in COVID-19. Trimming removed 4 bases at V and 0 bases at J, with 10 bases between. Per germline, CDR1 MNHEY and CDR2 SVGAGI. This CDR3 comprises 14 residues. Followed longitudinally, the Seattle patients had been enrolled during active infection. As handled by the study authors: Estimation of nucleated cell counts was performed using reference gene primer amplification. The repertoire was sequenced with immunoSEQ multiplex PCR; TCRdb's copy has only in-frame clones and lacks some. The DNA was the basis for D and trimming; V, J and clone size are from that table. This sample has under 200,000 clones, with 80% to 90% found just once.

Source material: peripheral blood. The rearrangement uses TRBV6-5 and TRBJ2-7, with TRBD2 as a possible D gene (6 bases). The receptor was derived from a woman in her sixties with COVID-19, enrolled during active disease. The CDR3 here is CASSWGEYSYEQYF. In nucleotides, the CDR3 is TGTGCCAGCAGTTGGGGGGAATACTCCTACGAGCAGTACTTC.